This passage covers 10 T cell receptor beta chains from one sample sequenced in a study of blood T cell repertoires in COVID-19. Sequenced by immunoSEQ multiplex PCR; TCRdb stores in-frame clones only, minus some. The table lists roughly 190,000 clones, roughly 80% of them singletons. Input material: peripheral blood. These receptors were obtained from a man younger than 45 with active or convalescent COVID-19.

V is TRBV30 and J is TRBJ1-4; D not certain. The length of the CDR3 is 13 residues. The ends were cut back, 7 bases at V and 4 bases at J, with 13 bases in the middle. CDR1 is GTSNPN, CDR2 SVGIG, per germline (reference sequence). This CDR3 reads CASTGGFNEKLFF. The CDR3, as DNA: TGTGCCTCTACCGGCGGGTTTAATGAAAAACTGTTTTTT.

This clone was detected only a few times. This sequence joins TRBV7-3 and TRBJ1-1, with 9 nucleotides matching TRBD1. CDR1 and CDR2 (germline): SGHTA, FQGTGA. The CDR3 length is 14 residues. V dropped 3 bases and J dropped 1; count of bases not matched to a gene: 0. CDR3 sequence (DNA): TGTGCCAGCAGCTTGGGACAGGGGAACACTGAAGCTTTCTTT. It specifies CASSLGQGNTEAFF.

This chain joins TRBV19 and TRBJ1-3; D is uncertain. From germline, CDR1 is LNHDA and CDR2 SQIVND (reference sequence). This CDR3 has 14 residues. The V end was cut by 1 base, the J end by 5 bases, with 9 bases between. In nucleotides, the CDR3 is TGTGCCAGTAGTATAGTCGGGTCCAGAAACACCATATATTTT. Translated: CASSIVGSRNTIYF.

The CDR3 protein is CASSRRGGEKLFF. The CDR3 nucleotides read TGTGCCAGCAGCCGGAGGGGAGGGGAAAAACTGTTTTTT. This sequence joins TRBV14 and TRBJ1-4; the D gene is possibly TRBD1 (5 bases). V was cut by 4 bases and J by 8 bases, with 11 bases left in between. The length of the CDR3 is 13 residues. Germline values: CDR1 SGHDN, CDR2 FVKESK.

The rearrangement uses TRBV15 and TRBJ1-5; D unclear. Germline V CDR1 and CDR2: LNHNV, YYDKDF (reference sequence). There are 15 residues in the CDR3. Trimming took off 3 bases at V and 2 bases at J, with 11 bases between the two ends. CDR3 coding DNA: TGTGCCACCAGCAGGGGCTCCGCTGGCAATCAGCCCCAGCATTTT. As protein: CATSRGSAGNQPQHF.

This rearrangement joins TRBV28 to TRBJ2-3; 9 positions agree with TRBD2. V was clipped by 7 bases and J by 0 bases; unmatched bases: 14. The V gene's germline CDR1 is MDHEN and CDR2 SYDVKM. The CDR3 is 18 residues long. CDR3 amino acids: CASMVHQRGAASTDTQYF. In nucleotides, the CDR3 is TGTGCCAGCATGGTTCACCAGCGGGGGGCCGCTAGCACAGATACGCAGTATTTT. Drawing the rest from reference TRBV28 and TRBJ2-3, the complete variable domain is DVKVTQSSRYLVKRTGEKVFLECVQDMDHENMFWYRQDPGLGLRLIYFSYDVKMKEKGDIPEGYSVSREKKERFSLILESASTNQTSMYLCASMVHQRGAASTDTQYFGPGTRLTVL.

This sequence joins TRBV19 and TRBJ2-1, with 8 nucleotides matching TRBD2. CDR1 is LNHDA, CDR2 SQIVND, per germline (reference sequence). The J segment lost 4 bases and the V segment lost 5 bases, leaving 7 bases of the junction unmatched. The CDR3 is made up of 15 amino acids. The CDR3 coding sequence is TGTGCCAGTAGTGTATCTAGCGGGCTTTACAATGAGCAGTTCTTC. Translating gives CASSVSSGLYNEQFF.

The V and J genes are TRBV7-9 and TRBJ2-7; a possible D gene is TRBD2 (5 bases). CDR3 length: 14 residues. V lost 7 bases and J lost 5, with 18 bases in between. In germline, CDR1 is SEHNR, CDR2 FQNEAQ (reference sequence). DNA of the CDR3: TGTGCCAGCACCCTAGGACTGGGATCCAACGAGCAGTACTTC. This codes for CASTLGLGSNEQYF.

The chain combines TRBV5-6 with TRBJ2-3; no definite D call. V was pared by 8 bases and J by 5 bases, with 27 bases between. Germline V gene sequence: CDR1 SGHDT, CDR2 YYEEEE. This CDR3 has 17 residues. The CDR3 spells CASRLDRSSLNGDTQYF. CDR3 DNA: TGTGCCAGTCGGCTTGACCGGAGTAGCTTAAATGGAGATACGCAGTATTTT. The full variable domain, rest sourced from reference TRBV5-6 and TRBJ2-3, is DAGVTQSPTHLIKTRGQQVTLRCSPKSGHDTVSWYQQALGQGPQFIFQYYEEEERQRGNFPDRFSGHQFPNYSSELNVNALLLGDSALYLCASRLDRSSLNGDTQYFGPGTRLTVL.

The V and J genes are TRBV7-2 and TRBJ2-7; 12 bases match TRBD1. This CDR3 has 16 residues. The V segment lost 3 bases and the J segment 5 bases; nucleotides outside the gene matches: 8. The germline V gene encodes CDR1 SGHTA and CDR2 FQGNSA. CDR3: CASSLDRDRGRHEQYF. Here the CDR3 DNA reads TGTGCCAGCAGCTTGGACAGGGACAGGGGGCGTCACGAGCAGTACTTC.